This passage covers 8 T cell receptor beta chains from one sample sequenced in a study of shared clonotypes between healthy human individuals. Sequencing used immunoSEQ multiplex PCR; TCRdb keeps in-frame clones, though not all of them. Here the sample spans hundreds of thousands of clones, roughly 72% being singletons. The sample comprised memory CD4+ T cells sorted from blood. Subset indicated: CD45RA-negative fraction. Receptor source: a woman aged 25 to 39 in good health.

With regard to this clone: The sample has other DNA sequences that encode this CDR3 too. V is TRBV6-5 and J is TRBJ2-7; D unresolved. The CDR3 loop spans 14 amino acids. CDR1 and CDR2 (germline): MNHEY, SVGAGI. Trimming removed 0 bases at V and 0 bases at J, with 6 bases between. CDR3 DNA sequence: TGTGCCAGCAGTTACTCGAGTAGCTCCTACGAGCAGTACTTC. Its translation: CASSYSSSSYEQYF.

V gene TRBV19 combines with J gene TRBJ2-5, with D perhaps TRBD1 (7 bases). Germline V gives CDR1 LNHDA, CDR2 SQIVND (reference sequence). V was clipped by 0 bases and J by 5 bases, with 19 bases between them. This CDR3 has 17 residues. The CDR3 sequence: CASSIDLWQGGLETQYF. Here the CDR3 DNA reads TGTGCCAGTAGTATAGATCTATGGCAGGGGGGTCTTGAGACCCAGTACTTC.

This sequence joins TRBV19 and TRBJ2-7, with 8 nucleotides matching TRBD2. The CDR3 is 15 amino acids. With 5 bases clipped from V and 2 bases from J, the junction kept 8 bases outside the gene matches. In germline, CDR1 is LNHDA, CDR2 SQIVND (reference sequence). This CDR3 reads CASSPNAGLAYEQYF. CDR3 DNA: TGTGCCAGTAGTCCCAATGCGGGACTAGCCTACGAGCAGTACTTC.

This rearrangement joins TRBV7-9 to TRBJ1-1; D gene uncertain. Trimming took off 5 bases at V and 1 base at J, with 8 bases between the two ends. This CDR3 spans 13 amino acids. Germline V CDR1 and CDR2: SEHNR, FQNEAQ (reference sequence). CDR3 bases: TGTGCCAGCAGCAAGGAGGAGAACACTGAAGCTTTCTTT. Its translation: CASSKEENTEAFF.

The genes are TRBV18 and TRBJ1-2, with 8 bases matching TRBD1. The germline gives CDR1 KGHSH, CDR2 LQKENI. This CDR3 comprises 17 residues. With V trimmed by 3 bases and J by 4 bases, 13 bases remained unmatched. The CDR3 here is CASSPTSTGQGGYGYTF. The CDR3 nucleotides read TGTGCCAGCTCACCCACCTCCACCGGACAGGGAGGCTATGGCTACACCTTC.

The chain recombines TRBV11-2 with TRBJ2-3; possibly TRBD1 for D (5 bases). Germline CDR1 reads SGHAT; CDR2 reads FQNNGV. V was clipped by 2 bases and J by 9 bases, with 12 bases between them. This CDR3 is 13 amino acids long. CDR3 sequence: CASSLTGQGTQYF. The CDR3 DNA is TGTGCCAGCAGCTTAACCGGTCAGGGAACGCAGTATTTT.

V usage is TRBV6-5 and J usage is TRBJ2-1; 10 bases map to TRBD2. The CDR3 extends over 16 amino acids. Germline CDR1 and CDR2: MNHEY and SVGAGI. J was trimmed by 7 bases and V by 0 bases; bases with no gene match: 6. The DNA for the CDR3 is TGTGCCAGCAGTTACTCTTTTAGCGGGAGGATTAATGAGCAGTTCTTC. It codes for CASSYSFSGRINEQFF.

Only a few counts were recorded for this clone. The genes are TRBV19 and TRBJ1-4; no clear D gene. The CDR3 contains 13 residues. Germline V CDR1 and CDR2: LNHDA, SQIVND (reference sequence). Trimming left V 5 bases short and J 3 bases short, with 7 bases between. CDR3 bases: TGTGCCAGTAGTGTGAGATCTAATGAAAAACTGTTTTTT. Its translation: CASSVRSNEKLFF.